Listed here is a single TCR beta chain. This clonotype was counted once. What this receptor recognizes is not known. Qualities for individual bases were not recorded, and no much larger clone is one base off. A lone read is weak support. TCRdb records Illumina HiSeq 1500 as the sequencer. In TCRdb, the public reads were trimmed at Q25 with fastp and aligned with MiXCR, with productive beta chains retained. Entries are consolidated by CDR3 protein sequence, retaining the most common genes and DNA. The sample records 150,000 to 200,000 distinct CDR3 sequences, approximately 19% of which are singletons. The biggest ten clones account for just under 3% of the sample. These data come from a study of T cell repertoires in cytomegalovirus infection (dated by TCRdb to about 2019). In the study overall: The HLA type of each donor mattered for the analysis, because public TCR beta signatures pointed to carriage of CMV infection along with the matching HLA type.

From the germline V gene (reference sequence), CDR1 is LGHDT and CDR2 is YNNKEL. V is reduced by 8 bases and J by 4 bases, leaving a spacing of 8 bases between them. Taken from cysteine to phenylalanine, the CDR3 has 12 residues. The DNA shown is the 36-base CDR3, in frame from base 1. Overall study outcomes, separate from this receptor: The ex vivo response was dominated by HLA-C-restricted CMV-specific TCR beta clonotypes, and the single most frequent clonotype in two of eight donors was supplied by these HLA-C-restricted clonotypes. Carriers of CMV infection plus the relevant HLA type were discriminated by the cumulative frequency of public TCR beta family members in the study cohort and in an independent approximately 400-donor cohort.

Rearrangement joined TRBV3-1 to TRBJ2-2; the D gene remains uncertain. The sample taken for sequencing was PBMCs. The clonotype originates from a human donor in good health (CMV status not recorded). Some clones in this sample may be carry-over from other donors' samples. The DNA sequence is TGTGCCAGCTTCAAGGGCACCGGGGAGCTGTTTTTT. It codes for CASFKGTGELFF. Extended through the reference TRBV3-1 and TRBJ2-2 proteins, this CDR3 yields the full variable domain: DTAVSQTPKYLVTQMGNDKSIKCEQNLGHDTMYWYKQDSKKFLKIMFSYNNKELIINETVPNRFSPKSPDKAHLNLHINSLELGDSAVYFCASFKGTGELFFGEGSRLTVL.